These 20 T cell receptor beta chains share one sample of origin, sequenced in a study of low-dose radiotherapy and immunotherapy resistance in tumors. Time point in this sample: after trial treatment. Treatment here: LDRT plus nivolumab, ipilimumab, low-dose cyclophosphamide and aspirin (RACIN trial). Amplification of TCRs used a constant-region primer and V-primer adapter for about 18 PCR cycles. MiXCR was run by TCRdb on the reads, yielding one entry per CDR3 protein. The data hold some 52,000 distinct CDR3 sequences, with approximately 35% observed a single time. Here the sequenced sample was PBMCs, taken after low-dose radiotherapy plus immunotherapy. Receptor source: a male donor with rectosigmoid adenocarcinoma.

This clonotype was seen repeatedly, ten times or more. This chain links TRBV6-2 or TRBV6-3 with TRBJ2-5; no clear D. Germline CDR1 and CDR2: MNHEY and SVGEGT. The CDR3 runs to 13 residues. With 2 bases removed from V and 2 bases from J, the gap between germline ends came to 6 bases. As DNA, the CDR3 is TGTGCCAGCAGTTACGCAGCGCAAGAGACCCAGTACTTC. Its translation: CASSYAAQETQYF.

This clonotype was seen more than once but under ten times. This chain links TRBV5-1 with TRBJ2-1, with D hard to call. Trimming cost V 3 bases and J 4 bases, with 5 bases left between them. Germline loops: CDR1 SGHRS, CDR2 YFSETQ. This CDR3 is built from 12 residues. CDR3 amino acids: CASSSGYNEQFF. The CDR3, as DNA: TGCGCCAGCAGCTCCGGGTACAATGAGCAGTTCTTC.

This clonotype showed up many times. The genes are TRBV10-3 and TRBJ2-7, with TRBD1 identical over 11 bases. CDR1 and CDR2 from the germline V gene are ENHRY and SYGVKD. J was trimmed by 6 bases and V by 6 bases; bases with no gene match: 7. CDR3 length equals 14 residues. CDR3 region: CAISVGTGGGEQYF. In DNA, the CDR3 is TGTGCCATCAGCGTAGGGACAGGGGGAGGCGAGCAGTACTTC.

V is TRBV29-1 and J is TRBJ2-1; 8 nucleotides agree with TRBD1. From germline, CDR1 is SQVTM and CDR2 ANQGSEA. The CDR3 is 14 residues long. V trimming: 1 base; J trimming: 2 bases; junction bases outside the gene matches: 1. The CDR3: CSVEGTGTYNEQFF. The DNA for the CDR3 is TGCAGCGTTGAAGGGACAGGGACCTACAATGAGCAGTTCTTC.

This clonotype was seen many times. The rearrangement joins TRBV7-9 to TRBJ1-2; 8 positions match TRBD1. The CDR3 is 14 residues long. The germline V gene encodes CDR1 SEHNR and CDR2 FQNEAQ (reference sequence). V was pared by 1 base and J by 8 bases, with 6 bases of the junction left unmatched. CDR3 loop: CASSLGAGTGGYTF. The CDR3 DNA is TGTGCCAGCAGCTTAGGGGCAGGGACAGGCGGCTACACCTTC.

The genes are TRBV24-1 and TRBJ2-1; 9 positions agree with TRBD2. Trimming at V came to 9 bases and at J to 0 bases, leaving 5 bases not matched to a gene. Per germline, CDR1 KGHDR and CDR2 SFDVKD. This CDR3 comprises 15 residues. CDR3 protein: CATGGGRASYNEQFF. CDR3 nucleotides: TGTGCCACCGGCGGCGGGAGGGCCTCCTACAATGAGCAGTTCTTC.

This clonotype was picked up many times. The chain uses TRBV28 and TRBJ1-2; no clear D gene. The V and J ends lost 5 bases and 0 bases respectively, with 1 base between them. The CDR3 consists of 11 residues. Germline V gene sequence: CDR1 MDHEN, CDR2 SYDVKM. DNA of the CDR3: TGTGCCAGCAGTACTAACTATGGCTACACCTTC. Translation gives CASSTNYGYTF.

The J gene is TRBJ2-1, the V gene TRBV2; 8 nucleotides line up with TRBD1. The CDR3 has 15 amino acids. The junction had 11 bases not matched to a gene; V was cut back by 3 bases and J by 10 bases. Germline CDR1 is SNHLY and CDR2 is FYNNEI. CDR3 coding DNA: TGTGCCAGCAGTGATCCTGGACAGGGTAGGAGGGAGCAGTTCTTC. Translated: CASSDPGQGRREQFF.

The rearrangement joins TRBV10-2 to TRBJ2-5; D is undetermined. The CDR3 consists of 12 residues. V gave up 4 bases and J gave up 5 bases, with 8 bases separating them. Germline assignment: CDR1 WSHSY and CDR2 SAAADI. This CDR3 is CASSASYETQYF. The DNA for the CDR3 is TGCGCCAGCAGTGCGTCCTATGAGACCCAGTACTTC.

For this clonotype: A clone one base away is much larger, so this may be a read error. This chain uses TRBV27 with TRBJ2-7; D perhaps matches TRBD1 (6 bases). The CDR3 is 16 amino acids. Trimming took 7 bases from V and 3 from J, leaving 22 bases between them. Germline V gene data show CDR1 as MNHEY and CDR2 as SMNVEV (reference sequence). The CDR3 DNA reads TGTGCCAGCATTTTTCTCCGGGACACATCTTTCTACGAGCAGTACTTC. Its translation is CASIFLRDTSFYEQYF.

This clonotype was counted at least ten times. The chain links TRBV9 to TRBJ2-2; D is unclear. CDR1 and CDR2 (germline): SGDLS, YYNGEE. Trimming left V 0 bases short and J 0 bases short, with 6 bases between. This CDR3 has 15 amino acids. CDR3 loop: CASSVGGTNTGELFF. CDR3 DNA sequence: TGTGCCAGCAGCGTAGGGGGAACGAACACCGGGGAGCTGTTTTTT.

This clonotype appeared many times. The rearrangement uses TRBV24-1 and TRBJ2-1; D ambiguous. V lost 9 bases and J lost 9, with 11 bases in between. CDR1 is KGHDR and CDR2 is SFDVKD in the germline V gene. The CDR3 runs to 11 residues. The CDR3 DNA reads TGTGCCACCTCACGCGGCGGTGAGCAGTTCTTC. Its protein product is CATSRGGEQFF.

This clonotype was observed at least ten times. This chain joins TRBV6-2 or TRBV6-3 and TRBJ1-5; no definite D call. The CDR3 loop spans 14 amino acids. V gave up 5 bases and J gave up 2 bases, with 10 bases separating them. Germline loops: CDR1 MNHEY, CDR2 SVGEGT. The DNA of the CDR3 is TGTGCCAGCAGTGACGAGCCCCGCAATCAGCCCCAGCATTTT. Translating gives CASSDEPRNQPQHF.

V usage is TRBV9 and J usage is TRBJ1-1, with TRBD1 matching 11 bases. The V gene's germline CDR1 is SGDLS and CDR2 YYNGEE. CDR3 size: 15 residues. V shed 4 bases and J 4 bases; nucleotides not matched to a gene: 6. The CDR3 coding sequence is TGTGCCAGCAGCATAGCCGGGACAGGGGGCACTGAAGCTTTCTTT. As protein: CASSIAGTGGTEAFF.

In this sample, this clonotype turned up many times. This chain connects TRBV11-2 to TRBJ2-5; D is uncertain. CDR3 length: 15 amino acids. Trimming stripped 1 base from V and 2 bases from J, with 11 bases between. Looked up from germline, CDR1 is SGHAT and CDR2 is FQNNGV. The CDR3 nucleotides are TGTGCCAGCAGCTTAGTGACTGCGTTTCAAGAGACCCAGTACTTC. It codes for CASSLVTAFQETQYF. Full variable domain (rest looked up from reference TRBV11-2 and TRBJ2-5): EAGVAQSPRYKIIEKRQSVAFWCNPISGHATLYWYQQILGQGPKLLIQFQNNGVVDDSQLPKDRFSAERLKGVDSTLKIQPAKLEDSAVYLCASSLVTAFQETQYFGPGTRLLVL.

This clonotype occurred many times. CDR3 DNA: TGTGCCAGCAGCTTCCAGGGGGAGGGTTCACCCCTCCACTTT. Translating gives CASSFQGEGSPLHF. The chain employs TRBV7-6 and TRBJ1-6; TRBD1 agrees at 7 bases. V lost 3 bases, J lost 9 bases, and 5 bases stayed unmatched. CDR3 length: 14 residues. Germline CDR1 is SGHVS and CDR2 is FNYEAQ.

Many counts were recorded for this clonotype. The chain combines TRBV6-2 or TRBV6-3 with TRBJ2-7; D ambiguous. Trimming took off 2 bases at V and 3 bases at J, with 8 bases between the two ends. The CDR3 spans 13 residues. In germline, CDR1 is MNHEY, CDR2 SVGEGT. The CDR3 DNA reads as TGTGCCAGCAGTTACCCTAACAGCTACGAGCAGTACTTC. Residues: CASSYPNSYEQYF.

The chain joins TRBV11-1 to TRBJ1-1, with D unresolved. Trimming pared 3 bases from V and 1 base from J, leaving 3 bases between. Germline V gene data show CDR1 as SGHAT and CDR2 as FQDESV (reference sequence). The CDR3 is 12 amino acids. CDR3 in DNA: TGTGCCAGCAGCTTTCAGAACACTGAAGCTTTCTTT. Protein sequence: CASSFQNTEAFF. Full variable domain (missing parts from reference TRBV11-1 and TRBJ1-1): EAEVAQSPRYKITEKSQAVAFWCDPISGHATLYWYRQILGQGPELLVQFQDESVVDDSQLPKDRFSAERLKGVDSTLKIQPAELGDSAMYLCASSFQNTEAFFGQGTRLTVV.

This rearrangement joins TRBV11-2 to TRBJ2-3, with 10 bases aligning to TRBD2. Per the germline V gene, CDR1 is SGHAT and CDR2 is FQNNGV. Trimming removed 1 base from V and 6 bases from J; junction bases left unmatched: 4. CDR3 length: 15 residues. The CDR3 region is CASSLVLAGIDTQYF. The DNA of the CDR3 is TGTGCCAGCAGCTTAGTACTAGCGGGGATTGATACGCAGTATTTT.

This clonotype was picked up many times. The CDR3 here is CASSLTGQGVYNEQFF. The CDR3 nucleotides are TGTGCCAGCAGTTTAACGGGACAGGGAGTCTACAATGAGCAGTTCTTC. The chain recombines TRBV28 with TRBJ2-1, with TRBD1 matching over 9 bases. The CDR3 covers 16 residues. Per germline, CDR1 MDHEN and CDR2 SYDVKM. The trim removed 2 bases at V and 3 bases at J, leaving 5 bases unmatched.